This T cell receptor (beta chain) was captured by sequencing in a study of T cell repertoires in aging, cancer and after chemotherapy. Study summary: Repeat sampling of healthy donors over several months to years showed clear clonal overlap. Findings of the study overall: In healthy donors, age-related TCR diversity loss mainly reflected lost richness. No conclusions about immunological memory after chemotherapy can be drawn from the repertoire data.

A mixed TRB-A/B primer pool amplified rearranged TRB by multiplex touch-down PCR. Via MiXCR, TCRdb re-called the multiplex PCR reads, giving one row per CDR3 protein. The sample records more than 15,000 distinct CDR3 sequences, 45% to 55% being singletons. This clonotype was recorded a few times. The antigen remains undetermined. The CDR3 sequence is 19 residues long. V gave up 0 bases and J gave up 1 base; unmatched junction bases: 10. The germline V gene encodes CDR1 SQVTM and CDR2 ANQGSEA. Amplification of TCR beta used genomic DNA extracted from peripheral blood. The chain couples TRBV29-1 to TRBJ2-6, with 9 bases identical to TRBD2. The TCR originated in a human donor in good health. Sample: blood. DNA of the CDR3: TGCAGCGTTGAAGATCAGTCTAGCGGGACTACTTCTGGGGCCAACGTCCTGACTTTC. This translates into CSVEDQSSGTTSGANVLTF.